This passage covers 30 T cell receptor beta chains from one sample sequenced in a study of CD8 T cells in ankylosing spondylitis. These receptors' targets are unknown. Study-wide results and caveats: Ankylosing spondylitis blood seemed to carry a telltale TCR beta motif made of about 8 highly homologous variants.

MiXCR, run by TCRdb on the 5' RACE reads, gives a single entry per CDR3 protein. The data contain approximately 500,000 distinct CDR3 sequences, over 9.5% of them singletons. Source material: blood, either unsorted or a sorted T cell fraction (not recorded which). These receptors all come from a male donor with ankylosing spondylitis.

This clonotype was counted a few times. V gene TRBV5-1 combines with J gene TRBJ2-1; D not resolved. The CDR3 is 15 residues long. The ends were cut back, 0 bases at V and 0 bases at J, with 7 bases in the middle. Germline V gene lookup returns CDR1 SGHRS and CDR2 YFSETQ. DNA for the CDR3: TGCGCCAGCAGCTTGGAAACGGCCTCCTACAATGAGCAGTTCTTC. Translating gives CASSLETASYNEQFF.

Only a few counts were recorded for this clonotype. The rearrangement joins TRBV11-3 to TRBJ2-1; D is perhaps TRBD2 (7 bases). The length of the CDR3 is 14 residues. Germline V gene data show CDR1 as SGHNT and CDR2 as YENEEA. The V end lost 8 bases, the J end lost 2 bases, and 13 bases lay between the germline ends. CDR3 sequence reads: CASGGGLAYNEQFF. The CDR3 coding sequence is TGTGCCAGCGGCGGGGGCTTGGCCTACAATGAGCAGTTCTTC.

This clonotype has ten or more counts. This sequence joins TRBV24-1 and TRBJ2-5; maybe TRBD1 (5 bases). The germline V gene encodes CDR1 KGHDR and CDR2 SFDVKD. Between the trimmed V and J ends, which lost 3 bases and 7 bases, there was a span of 8 bases. The CDR3 covers 12 residues. CDR3 in amino acids: CATSDKDTTQYF. In nucleotides, the CDR3 is TGTGCCACCAGTGATAAGGACACGACCCAGTACTTC.

J is TRBJ1-3 and V is TRBV19, with D uncertain. The CDR3 spans 15 residues. From germline, CDR1 is LNHDA and CDR2 SQIVND (reference sequence). Trimming removed 10 bases from V and 0 bases from J, with 16 bases in between. CDR3 residues: CATLGGFSSGNTIYF. CDR3 in DNA: TGTGCCACCCTCGGTGGTTTTAGCTCTGGAAACACCATATATTTT.

The table lists this clonotype with a few counts. The chain uses TRBV12-3 or TRBV12-4 and TRBJ1-2, with TRBD1 identical over 10 bases. The V and J ends lost 7 bases and 4 bases, in that order; junction bases with no gene match: 9. The CDR3 has 15 amino acids. CDR3 loop: CASNPGTGVSYGYTF. CDR3 nucleotide sequence: TGTGCCAGCAATCCCGGGACAGGGGTTTCCTATGGCTACACCTTC.

This clonotype was picked up a small number of times. The chain links TRBV20-1 to TRBJ2-1, with D perhaps TRBD1 or TRBD2 (5 bases each). CDR1 DFQATT and CDR2 SNEGSKA come from the germline V gene (reference sequence). The CDR3 length is 13 residues. Trimming took off 4 bases at V and 9 bases at J, with 16 bases between the two ends. The CDR3 DNA follows: TGCAGTGCTACCGGGACGGGCCTCGGTGAGCAGTTCTTC. It encodes CSATGTGLGEQFF.

A note on this clonotype: Since a much larger clone is just one base distant, this may be a read error. The conserved final phenylalanine or tryptophan is absent from the CDR3, which likely points to a read error. The CDR3 DNA reads as TGCAGCGTTGTCACAGGGAACTATGGCTACACCTGC. Protein product: CSVVTGNYGYTC. The rearrangement joins TRBV29-1 to TRBJ1-2, with D perhaps TRBD1 (6 bases). Trimming removed 4 bases from V and 2 bases from J, with 8 bases in between. Germline V gene lookup returns CDR1 SQVTM and CDR2 ANQGSEA. CDR3 size: 12 residues.

The chain is built from TRBV5-4 and TRBJ1-1; 8 bases fit TRBD1. J gave up 5 bases and V 4 bases, and 10 bases lay outside the gene matches. CDR1 and CDR2 from the germline V gene are SGHNT and YYREEE (reference sequence). The CDR3 extends over 15 amino acids. CDR3 bases: TGTGCCAGCAGCACCAGACAGGGGAGTAGGACTGAAGCTTTCTTT. Translating it yields CASSTRQGSRTEAFF. The full variable domain, in which reference TRBV5-4 and TRBJ1-1 provide the parts outside the CDR3, is ETGVTQSPTHLIKTRGQQVTLRCSSQSGHNTVSWYQQALGQGPQFIFQYYREEENGRGNFPPRFSGLQFPNYSSELNVNALELDDSALYLCASSTRQGSRTEAFFGQGTRLTVV.

This clonotype has more than one count but fewer than ten. V is TRBV7-2 and J is TRBJ1-3; D is unresolved. V dropped 1 base and J dropped 0 bases, with 7 bases sitting between them. The CDR3 totals 15 residues. Germline values: CDR1 SGHTA, CDR2 FQGNSA. This CDR3 is CASSLVVSSGNTIYF. The CDR3 coding sequence is TGTGCCAGCAGCTTAGTTGTGAGCTCTGGAAACACCATATATTTT.

This chain uses TRBV9 with TRBJ2-1; 7 bases agree with TRBD2. CDR1 is SGDLS, CDR2 YYNGEE, per germline. The junction had 11 bases not matched to a gene; V was cut back by 0 bases and J by 8 bases. The CDR3 length is 16 residues. The CDR3 loop is CASSVDAGVVRDEQFF. For the CDR3, the DNA is TGTGCCAGCAGCGTAGATGCGGGAGTGGTCCGGGATGAGCAGTTCTTC.

The chain carries TRBV27 and TRBJ1-1, with a tentative D call TRBD1 (5 bases). Germline CDR1 is MNHEY and CDR2 is SMNVEV (reference sequence). V was clipped by 5 bases and J by 0 bases, with 13 bases between them. This CDR3 contains 15 residues. The CDR3 is CASSPRQTMNTEAFF. CDR3 DNA: TGTGCCAGCAGTCCGCGACAGACCATGAACACTGAAGCTTTCTTT.

The V call is TRBV4-1, the J call TRBJ1-1; TRBD1 agrees at 11 bases. The CDR3 runs 16 residues. J gave up 1 base and V 6 bases, and 7 bases lay outside the gene matches. Germline CDR1 and CDR2: MGHRA and YSYEKL. CDR3: CASRLGQGAANTEAFF. In DNA, the CDR3 is TGCGCCAGCAGGCTAGGACAGGGGGCCGCGAACACTGAAGCTTTCTTT.

The V gene is TRBV6-1, the J gene TRBJ2-7, with TRBD2 matching 7 bases. CDR3 length equals 14 residues. V dropped 6 bases and J dropped 5; count of bases not matched to a gene: 10. Per the germline V gene, CDR1 is MNHNS and CDR2 is SASEGT. The CDR3 sequence is CASSLAGGSHEQYF. In DNA form, the CDR3 reads TGTGCCAGCAGCCTGGCGGGCGGGAGCCACGAGCAGTACTTC.

This clonotype was picked up many times. This sequence joins TRBV4-2 and TRBJ2-1; the match to TRBD2 covers 12 bases. The germline CDR1 and CDR2 sequences are LGHNA and YNFKEQ. Germline trimming cut 1 base from V and 0 bases from J; bases unmatched to any gene: 4. CDR3 length: 18 residues. The CDR3 spells CASSQGTSGESSYNEQFF. CDR3 nucleotide sequence: TGTGCCAGCAGCCAAGGGACTAGCGGGGAAAGCTCCTACAATGAGCAGTTCTTC.

This clonotype was seen a handful of times. Possible read error: a much larger clone is one base away. This chain connects TRBV11-1 to TRBJ2-6; 11 nucleotides line up with TRBD1. The germline V gene has CDR1 SGHAT and CDR2 FQDESV (reference sequence). The CDR3 loop spans 19 amino acids. The ends lost 6 bases at V and 1 base at J; junction bases unmatched: 11. Here the CDR3 DNA reads TGTGCCAGCAGATTTGGACAGGGGGCCCGCGCATCTGGGGCCAACGTCCTGACTTTC. It codes for CASRFGQGARASGANVLTF.

The chain carries TRBV7-2 and TRBJ2-7, with TRBD1 matching 11 bases. The germline V gene encodes CDR1 SGHTA and CDR2 FQGNSA. J was trimmed by 7 bases and V by 5 bases; bases with no gene match: 13. The CDR3 totals 16 residues. The chain's CDR3 is CASSLPRGQGAVEQYF. Written as DNA, the CDR3 is TGTGCCAGCAGCCTCCCCCGAGGACAGGGGGCTGTTGAGCAGTACTTC.

This clonotype appeared a few times. The chain has TRBV20-1 and TRBJ1-4, with 7 bases fitting TRBD1. J was trimmed by 12 bases and V by 6 bases; bases with no gene match: 7. Germline values: CDR1 DFQATT, CDR2 SNEGSKA (reference sequence). The CDR3 loop spans 11 amino acids. The CDR3 DNA follows: TGCAGTGCGGTTTTTGGGACAGAACTGTTTTTT. Translated: CSAVFGTELFF.

This clonotype was detected only a few times. V and J are TRBV7-9 and TRBJ1-1; D is uncertain. CDR3 size: 13 residues. In germline, CDR1 is SEHNR, CDR2 FQNEAQ (reference sequence). Trimming removed 5 bases at V and 7 bases at J, with 14 bases between. As DNA, the CDR3 is TGTGCCAGCAGCGACCCTCGGGCGTTTGAAGCTTTCTTT. Its translation is CASSDPRAFEAFF. The variable domain in full, with the rest retrieved from reference TRBV7-9 and TRBJ1-1, is DTGVSQNPRHKITKRGQNVTFRCDPISEHNRLYWYRQTLGQGPEFLTYFQNEAQLEKSRLLSDRFSAERPKGSFSTLEIQRTEQGDSAMYLCASSDPRAFEAFFGQGTRLTVV.

This clonotype was counted at least ten times. This chain links TRBV12-3 or TRBV12-4 with TRBJ2-7, with 7 bases aligning to TRBD1. V was clipped by 6 bases and J by 2 bases; unmatched bases: 7. The CDR3 totals 14 residues. In DNA, the CDR3 is TGTGCCAGCAGATGGACTCAGGGGGCCTACGAGCAGTACTTC. The encoded protein is CASRWTQGAYEQYF.

Only a few counts were recorded for this clonotype. The chain employs TRBV5-1 and TRBJ1-3; D is ambiguous. The CDR3 has 15 amino acids. Per the germline V gene, CDR1 is SGHRS and CDR2 is YFSETQ. V lost 2 bases and J 0 bases, leaving 9 bases between the germline ends. CDR3 nucleotide sequence: TGCGCCAGCAGCTTTAGGACGGGCTCTGGAAACACCATATATTTT. It yields the protein CASSFRTGSGNTIYF.

This clonotype has ten or more counts. The chain links TRBV2 to TRBJ1-1; 11 bases align to TRBD1. The CDR3 length is 14 residues. CDR1 is SNHLY and CDR2 is FYNNEI in the germline V gene. V lost 4 bases and J lost 4; bases outside the gene matches: 2. As DNA, the CDR3 is TGTGCCAGCAGTGCCGGGACAGGGGGCACTGAAGCTTTCTTT. It specifies CASSAGTGGTEAFF.

This clonotype was observed a few times. The chain joins TRBV5-4 to TRBJ2-3, with 7 bases fitting TRBD2. The CDR3 is 15 amino acids. J gave up 2 bases and V 6 bases, and 9 bases lay outside the gene matches. Germline CDR1 is SGHNT and CDR2 is YYREEE (reference sequence). CDR3 region: CASKPPGLNTDTQYF. The CDR3 coding sequence is TGTGCCAGCAAACCTCCGGGACTAAACACAGATACGCAGTATTTT.

The DNA for the CDR3 is TGTGCCAGCAACAGACAGGCGTCCTACAATGAGCAGTTCTTC. It encodes CASNRQASYNEQFF. The J gene is TRBJ2-1, the V gene TRBV6-1, with a weak D call TRBD1 (6 bases). The CDR3 is made up of 14 amino acids. V was pared by 7 bases and J by 1 base, with 11 bases between. Germline V gene lookup returns CDR1 MNHNS and CDR2 SASEGT.

The chain uses TRBV7-2 and TRBJ2-3, with D tentatively TRBD1 (5 bases). V was shortened by 5 bases and J by 0 bases, with 15 bases between the two germline ends. CDR3 size: 16 residues. The V gene's germline CDR1 is SGHTA and CDR2 FQGNSA. The CDR3 loop reads CASSGQGYPSTDTQYF. CDR3 nucleotides: TGTGCCAGCAGCGGTCAGGGCTATCCTAGCACAGATACGCAGTATTTT.

This clonotype was detected only a few times. This chain links TRBV5-6 with TRBJ2-1; D unresolved. Germline V gene lookup returns CDR1 SGHDT and CDR2 YYEEEE. V was shortened by 1 base and J by 6 bases, with 14 bases between the two germline ends. The CDR3 is made up of 15 amino acids. CDR3 residues: CASSLWQAWSNEQFF. CDR3 sequence (DNA): TGTGCCAGCAGCTTGTGGCAGGCTTGGTCCAATGAGCAGTTCTTC.

This clonotype was observed a few times. V and J are TRBV7-9 and TRBJ1-3; no clear D gene. Germline V gives CDR1 SEHNR, CDR2 FQNEAQ (reference sequence). This CDR3 is built from 16 residues. V lost 5 bases, J lost 0 bases, and 14 bases lay in between. CDR3 amino acids: CASSPGPRSSGNTIYF. CDR3 nucleotides: TGTGCCAGCAGCCCCGGCCCGAGGAGCTCTGGAAACACCATATATTTT. Combining the CDR3 with reference TRBV7-9 and TRBJ1-3 gives the whole variable domain DTGVSQNPRHKITKRGQNVTFRCDPISEHNRLYWYRQTLGQGPEFLTYFQNEAQLEKSRLLSDRFSAERPKGSFSTLEIQRTEQGDSAMYLCASSPGPRSSGNTIYFGEGSWLTVV.

This sequence joins TRBV20-1 and TRBJ1-1; D unresolved. Trimming left V 2 bases short and J 0 bases short, with 19 bases between. Germline V lookup: CDR1 DFQATT, CDR2 SNEGSKA (reference sequence). The CDR3 has 17 residues. The CDR3 is CSARTFRNIPMNTEAFF. The CDR3 DNA reads as TGCAGTGCTAGAACATTCAGGAATATCCCCATGAACACTGAAGCTTTCTTT.

The V call is TRBV24-1, the J call TRBJ1-1; the match to TRBD1 covers 9 bases. Germline trimming cut 7 bases from V and 7 bases from J; bases unmatched to any gene: 6. The CDR3 length is 13 residues. Germline loops: CDR1 KGHDR, CDR2 SFDVKD. The CDR3 loop reads CATRVTGGHEAFF. DNA of the CDR3: TGTGCCACCAGAGTTACAGGGGGCCATGAAGCTTTCTTT.

This clonotype was seen repeatedly, ten times or more. The chain has TRBV3-1 and TRBJ2-2, with D possibly matching TRBD2 (6 bases). Germline CDR1 is LGHDT and CDR2 is YNNKEL (reference sequence). V was clipped by 4 bases and J by 2 bases, with 11 bases between them. CDR3 length: 15 residues. CDR3 coding DNA: TGTGCCAGCAGCCGGCGCGGACTAAACACCGGGGAGCTGTTTTTT. It is translated as CASSRRGLNTGELFF.

The V call is TRBV20-1, the J call TRBJ2-7; 8 bases match TRBD1. With 2 bases clipped from V and 7 bases from J, the junction kept 10 bases outside the gene matches. The CDR3 extends over 14 amino acids. The germline V gene encodes CDR1 DFQATT and CDR2 SNEGSKA (reference sequence). CDR3 DNA: TGCAGTGCTAGAAGGGCAGGGGGCGCGGGAGAGCAGTACGTC. As protein: CSARRAGGAGEQYV.